A selection of T cell receptor beta chains follows, all from one sample in a study of T cell clonotyping in hematopoietic cell transplantation. Sequenced by immunoSEQ multiplex PCR; TCRdb stores in-frame clones only, minus some. The top ten clones hold about 6.1% of a sample with approximately 46,000 clones, 85% to 90% of them seen once. The sequenced sample was peripheral blood mononuclear cells, obtained before stem cell transplant. Receptor source: a man aged 55 to 70 with biphenotypic leukemia. Some clones in this sample may be carry-over from other donors' samples. Each CDR3 is given with its conserved first and last residue. Fields, in order: clone size, V gene, D gene, J gene, CDR3 protein, CDR3 DNA. The D gene is left open where the match is weak. A row's size may be missing; if present it is once, few, many or a size class.

few	TRBV19	NA	TRBJ2-6	CASSSSRDLAGANVLTF	TGTGCCAGTAGTTCATCCCGGGATTTAGCTGGGGCCAACGTCCTGACTTTC
once	TRBV30	NA	TRBJ2-3	CAWSVQGRSEYHTQYF	TGTGCCTGGAGTGTACAGGGACGGAGTGAATACCATACGCAGTATTTT
NA	TRBV6-6	NA	TRBJ1-2	CASSYSATDYGYTF	TGTGCCAGCAGTTACTCGGCGACAGACTATGGCTACACCTTC
NA	TRBV7-2	NA	TRBJ2-3	CASSRDSTDTQYF	TGTGCCAGCAGCCGGGACAGCACAGATACGCAGTATTTT
NA	TRBV10-3	NA	TRBJ2-1	CAISRTGDNEQFF	TGTGCCATCAGTAGAACAGGAGACAATGAGCAGTTCTTC
NA	TRBV6-1	TRBD2	TRBJ2-5	CASSDTWGMPGLASETQYF	TGTGCCAGCAGTGATACGTGGGGGATGCCGGGACTAGCATCGGAGACCCAGTACTTC
NA	TRBV19	NA	TRBJ2-1	CASSQVRLSYNEQFF	TGTGCCAGCAGCCAGGTCCGACTCTCCTACAATGAGCAGTTCTTC
NA	TRBV28	NA	TRBJ2-7	CATTDSRYEQYF	TGTGCCACGACCGATAGTCGGTACGAGCAGTACTTC
NA	TRBV30	NA	TRBJ1-2	CAWSRGYDGYTF	TGTGCCTGGAGTAGAGGCTACGATGGCTACACCTTC
NA	TRBV2	NA	TRBJ1-1	CATLGTEAFF	TGTGCCACCCTGGGGACTGAAGCTTTCTTT
NA	TRBV4-3	NA	TRBJ2-7	CASSQSLGSYEQYF	TGCGCCAGCAGCCAGTCTCTGGGGTCTTACGAGCAGTACTTC
NA	TRBV9	TRBD2	TRBJ2-7	CASSVTGGPSYEQYF	TGTGCCAGCAGCGTAACGGGAGGGCCCAGTTACGAGCAGTACTTC
NA	TRBV2	NA	TRBJ2-2	CASSERSASTGELFF	TGTGCCAGCAGTGAAAGGTCAGCGAGCACCGGGGAGCTGTTTTTT
NA	TRBV5-1	TRBD2	TRBJ2-3	CASSTGTSGPSTDTQYF	TGCGCCAGCAGCACTGGGACTAGCGGTCCTAGCACAGATACGCAGTATTTT
NA	TRBV28	NA	TRBJ1-5	CASSSWREGTHQPQHF	TGTGCCAGCAGTTCATGGAGGGAGGGAACGCATCAGCCCCAGCATTTT
NA	TRBV23-1	TRBD2	TRBJ2-7	CASSRGTSGRLAYEQYF	TGCGCCAGCAGTCGCGGGACTAGCGGGAGATTAGCCTACGAGCAGTACTTC
once	TRBV7-9	NA	TRBJ2-7	CASSLVDDEQYF	TGTGCCAGCAGCTTAGTTGACGACGAGCAGTACTTC
NA	TRBV30	NA	TRBJ1-5	CAWSVQGSQPQHF	TGTGCCTGGAGTGTACAGGGAAGTCAGCCCCAGCATTTT